This TCR beta chain originates from a study of blood T cells in healthy people across ages. Study observations and caveats: CMV status of donors was unknown, possibly confounding expanded clonotype changes. Greater diversity and more naive CD4+ cells were seen in long-lived donors than in aged donors.

Sample-barcoded 5' priming and a J-beta primer mix drove a second PCR of about 6 to 12 cycles. TCRdb itself ran the 5' RACE reads through MiXCR, one entry per CDR3 protein. Seen here are 550,000 to 650,000 distinct CDR3 sequences, approximately 26% observed once, and the top ten hold approximately 4%. Regarding this clonotype: The antigen remains undetermined.

The CDR3 contains 15 residues. Germline CDR1 and CDR2: LGHDT and YNNKEL (reference sequence). After removal of 0 bases from V and 3 bases from J, the junction contained 3 bases not matched to a gene. The same data also contributed to another study, on T cells of mothers and their children. That source reports: Versus unrelated pairs, overlap was slightly higher in related mother-child pairs, without reaching significance.

Sequenced: blood. This receptor was obtained from a boy between 2 and 10 years old in good health. The V and J genes are TRBV3-1 and TRBJ2-3; 7 bases are shared with TRBD2. The CDR3 region is CASSQEGLITDTQYF. The CDR3 DNA reads TGTGCCAGCAGCCAAGAGGGACTAATAACAGATACGCAGTATTTT.